Many counts were recorded for the clone carrying this TCR beta chain. The antigen is unknown. This sample was taken from a study of spatial heterogeneity in lung cancer. Stated time point: sample taken at primary tumor resection. The study sequenced unsorted whole RNA from tumor, nontumor lung or frozen PBMC. There were around 72 donors, all of them untreated patients with early-stage non-small cell lung cancer. The CDR3 contains 13 residues. The germline CDR1 and CDR2 sequences are SEHNR and FQNEAQ (reference sequence). Trimming pared 3 bases from V and 6 bases from J, leaving 12 bases between. TCRdb re-derived calls from the 5' RACE reads in MiXCR, one entry per CDR3 protein. The data contain over 14,000 distinct CDR3 sequences, under 14% of them singletons. Study-wide results and caveats: The appearance of ubiquitous expanded tumor TCRs in blood was greater at resection than follow-up.

Here the sequenced sample was PBMCs, taken at surgery. This chain uses TRBV7-9 with TRBJ2-7; perhaps TRBD1 as D (6 bases). This TCR derives from a female donor with early-stage non-small cell lung cancer. In DNA, the CDR3 is TGTGCCAGCAGCTTGAACCCAGGGGCCGAGCAGTACTTC. As protein: CASSLNPGAEQYF.